A selection of T cell receptor beta chains follows, all from one sample in a study of blood T cell repertoires in COVID-19. Sequencing used immunoSEQ multiplex PCR; TCRdb keeps in-frame clones, though not all of them. The data hold 120,000 to 150,000 clones, with roughly 76% observed a single time. Material for sequencing was peripheral blood. The receptor source for this set is a human donor with acute or convalescent COVID-19. The donor label of this sample is uncertain. Each CDR3 is given with its conserved first and last residue. The order of the fields is CDR3 DNA, CDR3 protein, D gene, V gene, clone size, J gene. D genes are given only for firm matches. Clone size, where shown, is once, few, many, or a class for clones that have expanded.

CDR3nt: TGTGCCAGCAGTGACCAGGGGGGGAACACTGAAGCTTTCTTT
CDR3aa: CASSDQGGNTEAFF
d_gene: TRBD1
v_gene: TRBV6-1
abundance: .
j_gene: TRBJ1-1

CDR3nt: TGCGCCAGCAGCCTTGACAGACGGTCTGGAAACACCATATATTTT
CDR3aa: CASSLDRRSGNTIYF
d_gene: .
v_gene: TRBV4-1
abundance: once
j_gene: TRBJ1-3

CDR3nt: TGTGCTAGTGGTTTGGGGAAGAGGACTGAAGCTTTCTTT
CDR3aa: CASGLGKRTEAFF
d_gene: .
v_gene: TRBV12-5
abundance: .
j_gene: TRBJ1-1

CDR3nt: TGTGCCAGCACTTTTTCCGAGGCCTTGAACACTGAAGCTTTCTTT
CDR3aa: CASTFSEALNTEAFF
d_gene: .
v_gene: TRBV2
abundance: few
j_gene: TRBJ1-1

CDR3nt: TGTGCCTGGAGTGAAATTGGCTCGATGGAGCAGTTCTTC
CDR3aa: CAWSEIGSMEQFF
d_gene: .
v_gene: TRBV30
abundance: .
j_gene: TRBJ2-1

CDR3nt: TGTGCCAGCAGCTTCCGGGACAGGGAATACGGTGAGCAGTTCTTC
CDR3aa: CASSFRDREYGEQFF
d_gene: TRBD1
v_gene: TRBV13
abundance: .
j_gene: TRBJ2-1

CDR3nt: TGTGCCAGCAGCCTACAGGGGAGCGCCTACGAGCAGTACTTC
CDR3aa: CASSLQGSAYEQYF
d_gene: TRBD1
v_gene: TRBV5-4
abundance: .
j_gene: TRBJ2-7

CDR3nt: TGCGCCAGCAGCTTGGACTACGGGACAGCCGCTAACTATGGCTACACCTTC
CDR3aa: CASSLDYGTAANYGYTF
d_gene: TRBD1
v_gene: TRBV5-1
abundance: .
j_gene: TRBJ1-2

CDR3nt: TGTGCCACCAGTGATTCCGGGACAACTTATAGCAATCAGCCCCAGCATTTT
CDR3aa: CATSDSGTTYSNQPQHF
d_gene: .
v_gene: TRBV24-1
abundance: .
j_gene: TRBJ1-5

CDR3nt: TGTGCCAGCAACGGACATGGAAAGGATGAAAAACTGTTTTTT
CDR3aa: CASNGHGKDEKLFF
d_gene: .
v_gene: TRBV3-1/TRBV3-2
abundance: .
j_gene: TRBJ1-4

CDR3nt: TGTGCCAGCAGCCACGCCCGGACTAGCGGGGGGGGGAATGAGCAGTTCTTC
CDR3aa: CASSHARTSGGGNEQFF
d_gene: TRBD2
v_gene: TRBV3-1/TRBV3-2
abundance: .
j_gene: TRBJ2-1

CDR3nt: TGTGCCAGCAGCCAATTCCAGGGTGCAGATACGCAGTATTTT
CDR3aa: CASSQFQGADTQYF
d_gene: .
v_gene: TRBV14
abundance: .
j_gene: TRBJ2-3

CDR3nt: TGCGCCAGCAGCCCCGGGGAACCGACAGGCTATGGCTACACCTTC
CDR3aa: CASSPGEPTGYGYTF
d_gene: .
v_gene: TRBV5-1
abundance: .
j_gene: TRBJ1-2

CDR3nt: TGTGCCAGCAGCCAAGATGGCACTGGCTACACCTTC
CDR3aa: CASSQDGTGYTF
d_gene: .
v_gene: TRBV3-1/TRBV3-2
abundance: .
j_gene: TRBJ1-2

CDR3nt: TGTGCCAGCAGCCACCGAGAAGGGGAAGATGGCTACACCTTC
CDR3aa: CASSHREGEDGYTF
d_gene: .
v_gene: TRBV3-1/TRBV3-2
abundance: .
j_gene: TRBJ1-2

CDR3nt: TGTGCCAGCAGCTTGGGCAGTAGCTCCTACGAGCAGTACTTC
CDR3aa: CASSLGSSSYEQYF
d_gene: .
v_gene: TRBV7-8
abundance: .
j_gene: TRBJ2-7

CDR3nt: TGTGCCAGCACTATACAGGGGTCACAGCCCCAGCATTTT
CDR3aa: CASTIQGSQPQHF
d_gene: TRBD1
v_gene: TRBV12-3/TRBV12-4
abundance: .
j_gene: TRBJ1-5

CDR3nt: TGTGCCAGCAGCCTCGGGACAGGGAGCTATGGCTACACCTTC
CDR3aa: CASSLGTGSYGYTF
d_gene: TRBD1
v_gene: TRBV7-6
abundance: .
j_gene: TRBJ1-2

CDR3nt: TGTGCCAGTAGGGGACAGTACGATCAGCCCCAGCATTTT
CDR3aa: CASRGQYDQPQHF
d_gene: TRBD1
v_gene: TRBV19
abundance: few
j_gene: TRBJ1-5

CDR3nt: TGTGCCAGCAGCGCGACAGGGGGCTCGGCTTTCTTT
CDR3aa: CASSATGGSAFF
d_gene: TRBD1
v_gene: TRBV3-1/TRBV3-2
abundance: once
j_gene: TRBJ1-1

CDR3nt: TGTGCCACCGGGGGGAGAGGTTCGAGCTCCTACAATGAGCAGTTCTTC
CDR3aa: CATGGRGSSSYNEQFF
d_gene: .
v_gene: TRBV24-1
abundance: .
j_gene: TRBJ2-1

CDR3nt: TGTGCCAGCTCGCCCGGGAGCACTGAAGCTTTCTTT
CDR3aa: CASSPGSTEAFF
d_gene: .
v_gene: TRBV5-6
abundance: .
j_gene: TRBJ1-1

CDR3nt: TGTGCCAGCAGCCAAGATCCTTCAGCGGGACAGGATGGCTACACCTTC
CDR3aa: CASSQDPSAGQDGYTF
d_gene: TRBD1
v_gene: TRBV4-2
abundance: .
j_gene: TRBJ1-2

CDR3nt: TGTGCCAGCAGCCCTCCCCCCGAGGCTGGAAACACCATATATTTT
CDR3aa: CASSPPPEAGNTIYF
d_gene: .
v_gene: TRBV7-8
abundance: few
j_gene: TRBJ1-3

CDR3nt: TGTGCCAGCAGTGAAGCACTTTCACCCCTCCACTTT
CDR3aa: CASSEALSPLHF
d_gene: .
v_gene: TRBV6-1
abundance: .
j_gene: TRBJ1-6

CDR3nt: TGTGCCAGCAGCTTCCCAGGGGGGGGAAACACCATATATTTT
CDR3aa: CASSFPGGGNTIYF
d_gene: TRBD1
v_gene: TRBV11-2
abundance: few
j_gene: TRBJ1-3

CDR3nt: TGTGCCACCAGTGATTTGCAACAGGGGGAAGGCGGGGAGCTGTTTTTT
CDR3aa: CATSDLQQGEGGELFF
d_gene: TRBD1
v_gene: TRBV24-1
abundance: .
j_gene: TRBJ2-2

CDR3nt: TGCGCCAGCAGCCTTGTACTTACAGGGTCGAGCGGCTACACCTTC
CDR3aa: CASSLVLTGSSGYTF
d_gene: .
v_gene: TRBV5-1
abundance: .
j_gene: TRBJ1-2

CDR3nt: TGTGCCAGCAGTGAAGCGATGACAGGGGGTCTTCACCAGTACTTC
CDR3aa: CASSEAMTGGLHQYF
d_gene: TRBD1
v_gene: TRBV6-1
abundance: .
j_gene: TRBJ2-7

CDR3nt: TGTGCCACTAGGACAGCGGGGGGGACCACAGATACGCAGTATTTT
CDR3aa: CATRTAGGTTDTQYF
d_gene: TRBD2
v_gene: TRBV11-2
abundance: once
j_gene: TRBJ2-3

CDR3nt: TGTGCCAGCAGCTTAGTATGGCCAACGGCTCTGGCGGGGGGGCCAGGGGATACGCAGTATTTT
CDR3aa: CASSLVWPTALAGGPGDTQYF
d_gene: TRBD2
v_gene: TRBV7-6
abundance: .
j_gene: TRBJ2-3

CDR3nt: TGTGCCAGCAGCGACGGACTAGCGGACTACAATGAGCAGTTCTTC
CDR3aa: CASSDGLADYNEQFF
d_gene: TRBD2
v_gene: TRBV9
abundance: .
j_gene: TRBJ2-1

CDR3nt: TGCGCCAGCAGCCCTGGACAGGGTCAAGCCGGGGAGCTGTTTTTT
CDR3aa: CASSPGQGQAGELFF
d_gene: TRBD1
v_gene: TRBV5-1
abundance: .
j_gene: TRBJ2-2

CDR3nt: TGTGCCAGCAGCCAAAGCCGTGAGCAGTTCTTC
CDR3aa: CASSQSREQFF
d_gene: .
v_gene: TRBV14
abundance: few
j_gene: TRBJ2-1

CDR3nt: TGCAGTGCTAGTAGGGTAGCGGCATACGAGCAGTACTTC
CDR3aa: CSASRVAAYEQYF
d_gene: .
v_gene: TRBV20-1
abundance: .
j_gene: TRBJ2-7

CDR3nt: TGCGCCAGCAGCCAAGAAACCAGGGTGGAGACCCAGTACTTC
CDR3aa: CASSQETRVETQYF
d_gene: .
v_gene: TRBV4-1
abundance: .
j_gene: TRBJ2-5

CDR3nt: TGTGCCAGCAGTGGAGCCGAGAACTATGGCTACACCTTC
CDR3aa: CASSGAENYGYTF
d_gene: .
v_gene: TRBV27
abundance: .
j_gene: TRBJ1-2

CDR3nt: TGTGCCAGCAGTGAAAATAAGGCAGGGTCAGATACGCAGTATTTT
CDR3aa: CASSENKAGSDTQYF
d_gene: .
v_gene: TRBV6-1
abundance: few
j_gene: TRBJ2-3

CDR3nt: TGCGCCAGCAGCCCCGCTAGCGGGGGAACCTACGAGCAGTACTTC
CDR3aa: CASSPASGGTYEQYF
d_gene: TRBD2
v_gene: TRBV5-1
abundance: .
j_gene: TRBJ2-7

CDR3nt: TGTGCCAGCAGCTCACAGGACAGGGGGAAAAATGAGCAGTTCTTC
CDR3aa: CASSSQDRGKNEQFF
d_gene: TRBD1
v_gene: TRBV7-9
abundance: .
j_gene: TRBJ2-1

CDR3nt: TGTGCCAGCAGGTCAGGGAAGAGCACTGAAGCTTTCTTT
CDR3aa: CASRSGKSTEAFF
d_gene: .
v_gene: TRBV6-6
abundance: .
j_gene: TRBJ1-1

CDR3nt: TGTGCCAGCAGTGAACCTCTCACGACGTTGGAGGCGGAAAAACTGTTTTTT
CDR3aa: CASSEPLTTLEAEKLFF
d_gene: .
v_gene: TRBV25-1
abundance: .
j_gene: TRBJ1-4